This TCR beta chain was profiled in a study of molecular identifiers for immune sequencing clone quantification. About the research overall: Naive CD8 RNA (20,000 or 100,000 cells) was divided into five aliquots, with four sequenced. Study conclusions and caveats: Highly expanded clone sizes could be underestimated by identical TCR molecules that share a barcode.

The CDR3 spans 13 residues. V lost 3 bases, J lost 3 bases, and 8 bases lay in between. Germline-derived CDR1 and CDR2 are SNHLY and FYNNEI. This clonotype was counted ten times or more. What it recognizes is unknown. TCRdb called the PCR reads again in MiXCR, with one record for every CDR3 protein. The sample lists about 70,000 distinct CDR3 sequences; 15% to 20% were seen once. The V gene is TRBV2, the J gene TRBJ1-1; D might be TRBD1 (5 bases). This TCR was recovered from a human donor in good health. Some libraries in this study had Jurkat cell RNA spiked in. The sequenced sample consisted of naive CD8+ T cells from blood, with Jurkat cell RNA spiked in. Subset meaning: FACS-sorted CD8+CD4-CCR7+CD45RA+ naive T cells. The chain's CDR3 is CASSDRAHTEAFF. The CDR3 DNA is TGTGCCAGCAGTGACAGGGCCCACACTGAAGCTTTCTTT.